The 20 T cell receptor beta chains below were found in one sample sequenced in a study of cytomegalovirus exposure and HLA in healthy donors. PCR was performed using 60 Vbeta and 13 Jbeta primers. The repertoire was sequenced with immunoSEQ multiplex PCR; TCRdb's copy has only in-frame clones and lacks some. The sample records about 160,000 clones, about three quarters being singletons. Material: PBMCs. The receptor set was obtained from a woman aged 45-60 years in good health and CMV-seropositive.

The chain links TRBV2 to TRBJ2-1; TRBD2 matches at 15 bases. The V gene end was trimmed by 4 bases and the J gene end by 7 bases; junction bases not matched to a gene: 5. Germline CDR1 is SNHLY and CDR2 is FYNNEI. The length of the CDR3 is 16 residues. CDR3 coding DNA: TGTGCCAGCAGTGGCGGGACTAGCGGGGGGAAAAATGAGCAGTTCTTC. It translates to CASSGGTSGGKNEQFF.

The chain employs TRBV14 and TRBJ2-7; possible D gene TRBD1, 6 bases. The germline gives CDR1 SGHDN, CDR2 FVKESK. The CDR3 consists of 14 residues. The V and J ends lost 1 base and 3 bases respectively, with 10 bases between them. The DNA of the CDR3 is TGTGCCAGCAGCCAAGGGACAGTGGGCTACGAGCAGTACTTC. This codes for CASSQGTVGYEQYF.

This sequence joins TRBV7-2 and TRBJ1-2; possible D gene TRBD1, 5 bases. The CDR3 is 14 amino acids. V gave up 2 bases and J gave up 7 bases, with 14 bases separating them. Germline V gives CDR1 SGHTA, CDR2 FQGNSA. This CDR3 is CASSLRMGQGGYTF. The CDR3 region has the DNA TGTGCCAGCAGCTTACGGATGGGGCAGGGTGGCTACACCTTC. The full variable domain, in which reference TRBV7-2 and TRBJ1-2 provide the parts outside the CDR3, is GAGVSQSPSNKVTEKGKDVELRCDPISGHTALYWYRQSLGQGLEFLIYFQGNSAPDKSGLPSDRFSAERTGGSVSTLTIQRTQQEDSAVYLCASSLRMGQGGYTFGSGTRLTVV.

The rearrangement joins TRBV28 to TRBJ1-5; 10 bases map to TRBD1. The CDR3 runs 15 residues. Germline CDR1 reads MDHEN; CDR2 reads SYDVKM. Unmatched junction bases numbered 8, after V lost 5 bases and J lost 7 bases. The CDR3 reads CASSQGQGVQQPQHF. CDR3 coding DNA: TGTGCCAGCAGTCAAGGACAGGGGGTACAGCAGCCCCAGCATTTT.

The rearrangement uses TRBV5-1 and TRBJ2-7; a possible D gene is TRBD1 (6 bases). The CDR3 has 17 amino acids. The V gene lost 0 bases and the J gene lost 2 bases, with 18 bases spanning the gap. Germline V gives CDR1 SGHRS, CDR2 YFSETQ. The CDR3 DNA reads as TGCGCCAGCAGCTTGGGGGATCTGTTTAACAGGGCCTACGAGCAGTACTTC. Protein sequence: CASSLGDLFNRAYEQYF.

The chain joins TRBV6-4 to TRBJ1-3, with a possible D match to TRBD1 (5 bases). Germline CDR1 and CDR2: MRHNA and SNTAGT. V was pared by 5 bases and J by 0 bases, with 17 bases between. CDR3 size: 17 residues. The DNA of the CDR3 is TGTGCCAGCAGTTCCCCTAACAGGATTTACTCTGGAAACACCATATATTTT. Its translation: CASSSPNRIYSGNTIYF.

The V and J genes are TRBV7-9 and TRBJ2-7, with a weak D call TRBD1 (6 bases). Trimming left V 1 base short and J 3 bases short, with 7 bases between. Germline CDR1 is SEHNR and CDR2 is FQNEAQ (reference sequence). The CDR3 consists of 13 residues. CDR3 coding DNA: TGTGCCAGCAGCTTAGAGGGGGACTACGAGCAGTACTTC. Protein sequence: CASSLEGDYEQYF. Full variable domain (missing parts from reference TRBV7-9 and TRBJ2-7): DTGVSQNPRHKITKRGQNVTFRCDPISEHNRLYWYRQTLGQGPEFLTYFQNEAQLEKSRLLSDRFSAERPKGSFSTLEIQRTEQGDSAMYLCASSLEGDYEQYFGPGTRLTVT.

The chain couples TRBV5-1 to TRBJ2-5; the D gene is possibly TRBD2 (6 bases). The germline V and J ends were trimmed by 2 bases and 1 base, with 15 bases remaining between them. The CDR3 covers 16 residues. Germline V lookup: CDR1 SGHRS, CDR2 YFSETQ. In DNA form, the CDR3 reads TGCGCCAGCAGCTTCGGTGTGGGGGGACCCCAAGAGACCCAGTACTTC. Translating it yields CASSFGVGGPQETQYF.

This clone was observed a handful of times. V gene TRBV29-1 combines with J gene TRBJ2-7; D possibly corresponds to TRBD2 (5 bases). The V gene's germline CDR1 is SQVTM and CDR2 ANQGSEA. Trimming stripped 0 bases from V and 0 bases from J, with 15 bases between. CDR3 length: 16 amino acids. The CDR3 loop is CSVEDEGGLNSYEQYF. DNA of the CDR3: TGCAGCGTTGAAGATGAGGGCGGCCTTAACTCCTACGAGCAGTACTTC.

V gene TRBV5-5 combines with J gene TRBJ1-1; D not certain. The CDR3 is 12 amino acids. Trimming left V 4 bases short and J 1 base short, with 5 bases between. The germline CDR1 and CDR2 sequences are SGHKS and YYEKEE (reference sequence). CDR3 in amino acids: CASSNKNTEAFF. CDR3 nucleotide sequence: TGTGCCAGCAGCAATAAGAACACTGAAGCTTTCTTT.

The genes are TRBV2 and TRBJ2-2, with 10 bases lining up with TRBD2. V trimming: 2 bases; J trimming: 6 bases; junction bases outside the gene matches: 6. The V gene's germline CDR1 is SNHLY and CDR2 FYNNEI. The CDR3 covers 16 residues. CDR3 in DNA: TGTGCCAGCAGTGAATCTCTAGCGGGAGAGCCCGGGGAGCTGTTTTTT. Encoded protein: CASSESLAGEPGELFF.

V and J are TRBV15 and TRBJ1-5; D remains ambiguous. Trimming took off 1 base at V and 6 bases at J, with 4 bases between the two ends. The germline gives CDR1 LNHNV, CDR2 YYDKDF (reference sequence). The CDR3 loop spans 12 amino acids. The CDR3 is CATSRVGQPQHF. The DNA for the CDR3 is TGTGCCACCAGCAGAGTCGGTCAGCCCCAGCATTTT.

The chain carries TRBV12-5 and TRBJ1-5, with 8 bases that match TRBD1. With V trimmed by 1 base and J by 5 bases, 4 bases remained unmatched. CDR1 is LGHNT, CDR2 FRNRAP, per germline. This CDR3 is built from 15 residues. The CDR3 spells CASGLATGVDQPQHF. Written as DNA, the CDR3 is TGTGCTAGTGGTTTGGCGACAGGGGTGGATCAGCCCCAGCATTTT.

This clone has just one count. The V call is TRBV10-1, the J call TRBJ2-5; TRBD2 might be the D (5 bases). The CDR3 runs to 13 residues. Germline CDR1 reads WNHNN; CDR2 reads SYGVQD (reference sequence). V was shortened by 3 bases and J by 4 bases, with 9 bases between the two germline ends. For the CDR3, the DNA is TGCGCCAGCAGTGACGGGATCGGAGAGACCCAGTACTTC. Its protein product is CASSDGIGETQYF.

In its sample, this clone was seen once. The chain uses TRBV30 and TRBJ1-4; D is ambiguous. V was trimmed by 0 bases and J by 7 bases, leaving 12 bases between them. This CDR3 is built from 14 residues. Germline-derived CDR1 and CDR2 are GTSNPN and SVGIG (reference sequence). CDR3: CAWSVRGNAEKLFF. In nucleotides, the CDR3 is TGTGCCTGGAGTGTACGAGGGAACGCTGAAAAACTGTTTTTT.

V usage is TRBV19 and J usage is TRBJ1-1; unclear D gene. The CDR3 has 14 residues. CDR1 and CDR2 from the germline V gene are LNHDA and SQIVND (reference sequence). V was cut by 0 bases and J by 5 bases, with 10 bases left in between. The CDR3 here is CASSIDSSGTEAFF. DNA for the CDR3: TGTGCCAGTAGTATAGACTCATCGGGGACTGAAGCTTTCTTT.

V is TRBV15 and J is TRBJ2-5; 10 nucleotides line up with TRBD2. The V gene's germline CDR1 is LNHNV and CDR2 YYDKDF (reference sequence). V was clipped by 5 bases and J by 0 bases; unmatched bases: 3. This CDR3 is 15 amino acids long. CDR3 in amino acids: CATSVGLAYQETQYF. The CDR3 DNA reads as TGTGCCACCAGCGTGGGACTAGCGTACCAAGAGACCCAGTACTTC. The full variable domain, with the rest looked up from reference TRBV15 and TRBJ2-5, is DAMVIQNPRYQVTQFGKPVTLSCSQTLNHNVMYWYQQKSSQAPKLLFHYYDKDFNNEADTPDNFQSRRPNTSFCFLDIRSPGLGDTAMYLCATSVGLAYQETQYFGPGTRLLVL.

The gene calls are TRBV4-3 and TRBJ2-4; 7 bases map to TRBD1. This CDR3 has 15 residues. Germline CDR1 LGHNA, CDR2 YSLEER. J was trimmed by 4 bases and V by 1 base; bases with no gene match: 4. This CDR3 is CASSQVQGSKNIQYF. DNA for the CDR3: TGCGCCAGCAGCCAAGTACAGGGGTCTAAAAACATTCAGTACTTC.

The chain employs TRBV9 and TRBJ2-1; weak D call: TRBD2 (6 bases). Germline V gene data show CDR1 as SGDLS and CDR2 as YYNGEE. There are 18 residues in the CDR3. The V end was cut by 0 bases, the J end by 0 bases, with 16 bases between. The CDR3 nucleotides are TGTGCCAGCAGCGTAGTTGGGAGGCTCCCGAGCTCCTACAATGAGCAGTTCTTC. Amino acid sequence: CASSVVGRLPSSYNEQFF.

The V call is TRBV2, the J call TRBJ2-7; TRBD1 matches at 9 bases. Germline CDR1 SNHLY, CDR2 FYNNEI. The CDR3 runs to 15 residues. Losses at the gene ends were 8 bases for V and 0 bases for J; bases not matched to a gene: 8. The CDR3 sequence: CASVVGQGISYEQYF. CDR3 DNA: TGTGCCAGCGTCGTAGGACAGGGGATCTCCTACGAGCAGTACTTC. Full variable domain (outside the CDR3, taken from reference TRBV2 and TRBJ2-7): EPEVTQTPSHQVTQMGQEVILRCVPISNHLYFYWYRQILGQKVEFLVSFYNNEISEKSEIFDDQFSVERPDGSNFTLKIRSTKLEDSAMYFCASVVGQGISYEQYFGPGTRLTVT.